This T cell receptor beta chain was found in a study of T cells in Graves' hyperthyroidism and ophthalmopathy. Germline V CDR1 and CDR2: LGHDT, YNNKEL (reference sequence). The CDR3 consists of 16 residues. Losses at the gene ends were 4 bases for V and 4 bases for J; bases not matched to a gene: 11. This clonotype has ten or more counts. Its antigen is undetermined. What was amplified from RNA transcripts were TCR beta CDR3 regions. Carried out on the TCR CDR3, a first-round RT-PCR used the HTBI primer set. TCRdb re-called the multiplex PCR reads with MiXCR, one entry per CDR3 protein. The sample shows over 700,000 distinct CDR3 sequences, about 19% of them seen only once. Whole-study findings and limits: Model output signaled ophthalmopathy a median roughly 6.1 months ahead of onset.

The V call is TRBV3-1, the J call TRBJ1-2, with 8 bases aligning to TRBD1. Source material: blood. The TCR comes from a woman aged 45-65 years with Graves' hyperthyroidism that later progressed to Graves' ophthalmopathy. CDR3 sequence (DNA): TGTGCCAGCAGCCGCCGGGACAGGAAAGCTTTCTATGGCTACACCTTC. Protein: CASSRRDRKAFYGYTF.